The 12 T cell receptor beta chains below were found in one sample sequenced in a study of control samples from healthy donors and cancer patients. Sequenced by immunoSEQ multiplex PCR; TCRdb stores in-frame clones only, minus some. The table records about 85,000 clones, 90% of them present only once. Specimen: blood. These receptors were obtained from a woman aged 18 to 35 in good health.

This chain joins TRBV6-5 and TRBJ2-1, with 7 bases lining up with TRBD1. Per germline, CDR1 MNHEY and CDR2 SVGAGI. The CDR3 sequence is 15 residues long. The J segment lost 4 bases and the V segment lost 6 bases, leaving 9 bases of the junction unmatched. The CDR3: CASRPAQGLYNEQFF. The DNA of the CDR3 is TGTGCCAGCAGGCCGGCACAGGGGCTTTACAATGAGCAGTTCTTC.

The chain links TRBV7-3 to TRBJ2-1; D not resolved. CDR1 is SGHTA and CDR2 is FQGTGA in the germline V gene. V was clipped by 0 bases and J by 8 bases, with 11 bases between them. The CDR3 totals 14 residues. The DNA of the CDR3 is TGTGCCAGCAGCTTAACCCCCAAAGAGGATGAGCAGTTCTTC. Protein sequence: CASSLTPKEDEQFF.

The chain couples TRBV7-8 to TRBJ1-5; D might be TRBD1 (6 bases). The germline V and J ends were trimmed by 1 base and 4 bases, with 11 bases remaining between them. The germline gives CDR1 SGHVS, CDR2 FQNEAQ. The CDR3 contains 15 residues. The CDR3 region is CASSLGHQGNQPQHF. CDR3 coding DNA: TGTGCCAGCAGCTTAGGCCATCAGGGGAATCAGCCCCAGCATTTT.

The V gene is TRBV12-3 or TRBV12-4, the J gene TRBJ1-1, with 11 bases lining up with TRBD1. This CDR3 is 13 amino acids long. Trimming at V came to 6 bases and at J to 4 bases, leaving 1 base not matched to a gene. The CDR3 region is CASSGQGATEAFF. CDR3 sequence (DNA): TGTGCCAGCAGCGGACAGGGGGCCACTGAAGCTTTCTTT.

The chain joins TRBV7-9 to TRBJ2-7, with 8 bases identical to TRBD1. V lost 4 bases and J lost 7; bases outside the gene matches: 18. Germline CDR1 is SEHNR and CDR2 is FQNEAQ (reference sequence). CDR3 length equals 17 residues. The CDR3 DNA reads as TGTGCCAGCAGCTCCGACACCAGGACAGGGTTTGGCTGGGAGCAGTACTTC. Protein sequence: CASSSDTRTGFGWEQYF. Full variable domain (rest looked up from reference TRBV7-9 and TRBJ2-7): DTGVSQNPRHKITKRGQNVTFRCDPISEHNRLYWYRQTLGQGPEFLTYFQNEAQLEKSRLLSDRFSAERPKGSFSTLEIQRTEQGDSAMYLCASSSDTRTGFGWEQYFGPGTRLTVT.

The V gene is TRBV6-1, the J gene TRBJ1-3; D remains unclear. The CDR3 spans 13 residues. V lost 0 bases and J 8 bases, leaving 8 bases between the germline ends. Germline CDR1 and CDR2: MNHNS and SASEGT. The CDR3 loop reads CASSEAGLDTIYF. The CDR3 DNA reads TGTGCCAGCAGTGAAGCAGGGCTCGACACCATATATTTT.

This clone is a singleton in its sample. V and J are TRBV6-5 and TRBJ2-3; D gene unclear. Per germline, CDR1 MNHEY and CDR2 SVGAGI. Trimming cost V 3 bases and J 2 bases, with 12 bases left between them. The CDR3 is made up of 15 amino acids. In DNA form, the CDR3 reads TGTGCCAGCAGTTATAGAGGAACCTACACAGATACGCAGTATTTT. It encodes CASSYRGTYTDTQYF.

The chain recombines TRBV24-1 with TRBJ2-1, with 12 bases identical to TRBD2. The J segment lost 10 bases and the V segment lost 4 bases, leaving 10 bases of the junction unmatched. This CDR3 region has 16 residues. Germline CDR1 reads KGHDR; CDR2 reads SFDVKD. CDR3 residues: CATSDPSGGALREQFF. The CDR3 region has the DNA TGTGCCACCAGTGACCCTAGCGGGGGGGCGTTACGGGAGCAGTTCTTC.

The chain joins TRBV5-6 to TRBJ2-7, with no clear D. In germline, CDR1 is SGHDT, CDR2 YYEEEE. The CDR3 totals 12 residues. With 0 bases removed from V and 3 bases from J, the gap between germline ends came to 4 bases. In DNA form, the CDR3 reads TGTGCCAGCAGCTTGGGGGACTACGAGCAGTACTTC. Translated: CASSLGDYEQYF.

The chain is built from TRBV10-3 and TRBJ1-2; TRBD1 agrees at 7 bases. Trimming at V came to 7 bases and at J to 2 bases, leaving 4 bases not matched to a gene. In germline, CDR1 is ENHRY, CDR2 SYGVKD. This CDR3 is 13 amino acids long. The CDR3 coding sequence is TGTGCCATCACCACAGGGGAAAACTATGGCTACACCTTC. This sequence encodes CAITTGENYGYTF.

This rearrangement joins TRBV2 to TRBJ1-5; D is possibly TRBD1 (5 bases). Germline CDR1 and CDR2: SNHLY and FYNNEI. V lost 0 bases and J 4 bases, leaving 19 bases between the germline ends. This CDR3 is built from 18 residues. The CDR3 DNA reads TGTGCCAGCAGTGAAGCGCGGGGGGATATCGAGCAAAATCAGCCCCAGCATTTT. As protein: CASSEARGDIEQNQPQHF.

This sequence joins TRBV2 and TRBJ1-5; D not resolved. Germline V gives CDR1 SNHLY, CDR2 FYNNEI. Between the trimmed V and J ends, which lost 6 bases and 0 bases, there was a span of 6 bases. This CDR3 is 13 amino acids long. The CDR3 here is CASSLFSNQPQHF. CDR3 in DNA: TGTGCCAGCAGCCTGTTTAGCAATCAGCCCCAGCATTTT.